A single sample gave rise to the 26 T cell receptor beta chains below, sequenced in a study of T-cell memory formation after mild COVID-19. TCRdb processed the 5' RACE reads anew with MiXCR; each CDR3 protein has one entry. This sample has 550,000 to 700,000 distinct CDR3 sequences, with approximately 15% found just once. The sequencing input was PBMCs or a T cell subset sorted from them (not recorded which). The origin of the receptors is an adult woman who had mild COVID-19 (a few samples of this study predate the infection). Cell type and time point are not known.

A remark on this clonotype: At one end, the junction sequence differs from germline, possibly due to a read error. The chain uses TRBV7-7 and TRBJ1-3, with a tentative D call TRBD1 (6 bases). Per germline, CDR1 SSHAT and CDR2 FNYEAQ (reference sequence). The length of the CDR3 is 14 residues. CDR3 loop: CASSSGQSGNTIYF. CDR3 coding DNA: TGTGCTAGCAGCTCTGGACAGTCTGGAAACACCATATATTTT.

The rearrangement uses TRBV10-3 and TRBJ2-5, with no clear D. The CDR3 has 13 residues. CDR1 and CDR2 from the germline V gene are ENHRY and SYGVKD. Trimming pared 6 bases from V and 5 bases from J, leaving 13 bases between. CDR3 bases: TGTGCCATCAGCGCTGACGGACGGGAGACCCAGTACTTC. Its translation is CAISADGRETQYF.

The genes are TRBV14 and TRBJ2-7, with 8 bases fitting TRBD2. The germline CDR1 and CDR2 sequences are SGHDN and FVKESK. CDR3 length: 16 residues. The V and J ends lost 2 bases and 6 bases, in that order; junction bases with no gene match: 12. This CDR3 reads CASSQTGEAGVIEQYF. CDR3 sequence (DNA): TGTGCCAGCAGCCAAACTGGGGAAGCGGGAGTAATCGAGCAGTACTTC.

The chain joins TRBV7-3 to TRBJ2-3, with 7 bases fitting TRBD1. Germline V gives CDR1 SGHTA, CDR2 FQGTGA. This CDR3 spans 16 amino acids. V lost 5 bases and J lost 0; bases outside the gene matches: 8. CDR3 nucleotide sequence: TGTGCCAGCAGCGTAAAACAGGGGTCCAGCACAGATACGCAGTATTTT. Encoded protein: CASSVKQGSSTDTQYF.

This chain uses TRBV20-1 with TRBJ2-7; possible D gene TRBD1, 6 bases. This CDR3 region has 13 residues. The V end was cut by 5 bases, the J end by 2 bases, with 13 bases between. Germline values: CDR1 DFQATT, CDR2 SNEGSKA (reference sequence). The CDR3 DNA follows: TGCAGTGCTCCTGACAGGCTAGCCTACGAGCAGTACTTC. It is translated as CSAPDRLAYEQYF.

The chain carries TRBV12-3 or TRBV12-4 and TRBJ2-5, with 12 positions matching TRBD2. CDR3 size: 16 residues. The V and J ends lost 6 bases and 1 base, in that order; junction bases with no gene match: 6. The CDR3 spells CASSRTSGGTQETQYF. Here the CDR3 DNA reads TGTGCCAGCAGCCGTACTAGCGGGGGGACCCAAGAGACCCAGTACTTC.

This chain uses TRBV12-3 or TRBV12-4 with TRBJ2-3; D is unresolved. This CDR3 has 11 residues. The V end was cut by 6 bases, the J end by 10 bases, with 11 bases between. The CDR3, as DNA: TGTGCCAGCAGCGACGGCCGGTCGCAGTATTTT. Protein sequence: CASSDGRSQYF.

The J gene is TRBJ1-5, the V gene TRBV5-5; D is unclear. The CDR3 is 14 residues long. The V end lost 4 bases, the J end lost 7 bases, and 15 bases lay between the germline ends. The germline V gene encodes CDR1 SGHKS and CDR2 YYEKEE (reference sequence). The CDR3 loop reads CASSPSGAEQPQHF. CDR3 bases: TGTGCCAGCAGCCCCTCCGGCGCGGAGCAGCCCCAGCATTTT.

This clonotype came up a few times. The genes are TRBV7-2 and TRBJ2-1; D possibly corresponds to TRBD2 (6 bases). In germline, CDR1 is SGHTA, CDR2 FQGNSA. The germline V and J ends were trimmed by 3 bases and 6 bases, with 12 bases remaining between them. This CDR3 region has 14 residues. The CDR3 nucleotides read TGTGCCAGCAGCTTCATAGGACTATCCAATGAGCAGTTCTTC. This codes for CASSFIGLSNEQFF.

The rearrangement links TRBV7-2 to TRBJ1-5, with D tentatively TRBD1 (5 bases). The germline V gene encodes CDR1 SGHTA and CDR2 FQGNSA. Trimming removed 5 bases from V and 2 bases from J, with 13 bases in between. The CDR3 extends over 15 amino acids. CDR3 protein: CASSLTWDGNQPQHF. The CDR3 nucleotides are TGTGCCAGCAGCCTAACCTGGGACGGCAATCAGCCCCAGCATTTT.

This clonotype showed up just a few times. V usage is TRBV6-2 or TRBV6-3 and J usage is TRBJ2-1; D might be TRBD1 (6 bases). The V end was cut by 2 bases, the J end by 4 bases, with 15 bases between. This CDR3 comprises 16 residues. The germline gives CDR1 MNHEY, CDR2 SVGEGT. The CDR3 nucleotides are TGTGCCAGCAGTTACCGGCAGGGGTCGGGATACAATGAGCAGTTCTTC. This encodes CASSYRQGSGYNEQFF.

The chain carries TRBV19 and TRBJ1-5, with D unresolved. This CDR3 spans 12 amino acids. Trimming stripped 6 bases from V and 9 bases from J, with 12 bases between. The germline gives CDR1 LNHDA, CDR2 SQIVND (reference sequence). The CDR3 sequence: CASRPTSGPQHF. Written as DNA, the CDR3 is TGTGCCAGTAGACCAACTTCAGGGCCCCAGCATTTT. The full variable domain, rest sourced from reference TRBV19 and TRBJ1-5, is DGGITQSPKYLFRKEGQNVTLSCEQNLNHDAMYWYRQDPGQGLRLIYYSQIVNDFQKGDIAEGYSVSREKKESFPLTVTSAQKNPTAFYLCASRPTSGPQHFGDGTRLSIL.

This chain links TRBV9 with TRBJ2-3; 7 nucleotides align to TRBD2. V lost 2 bases, J lost 5 bases, and 5 bases stayed unmatched. Looked up from germline, CDR1 is SGDLS and CDR2 is YYNGEE. The CDR3 has 14 amino acids. The DNA for the CDR3 is TGTGCCAGCAGCGTTTCCGGGACTAAAGATACGCAGTATTTT. Its protein is CASSVSGTKDTQYF.

V and J are TRBV29-1 and TRBJ1-6, with a weak D call TRBD1 (5 bases). This CDR3 comprises 14 residues. Trimming cost V 5 bases and J 3 bases, with 11 bases left between them. CDR1 is SQVTM and CDR2 is ANQGSEA in the germline V gene. The chain's CDR3 is CSVSLTDYNSPLHF. The CDR3 DNA reads TGCAGCGTTTCTTTGACAGACTATAATTCACCCCTCCACTTT.

This chain connects TRBV18 to TRBJ2-3; 9 positions match TRBD2. CDR3 length equals 17 residues. J lost 2 bases, V lost 2 bases, and 8 bases had no gene match. Germline lookup yields CDR1 KGHSH and CDR2 LQKENI. The CDR3 sequence is CASSPMVAGALTDTQYF. CDR3 bases: TGTGCCAGCTCACCAATGGTAGCGGGGGCCCTCACAGATACGCAGTATTTT.

This clonotype has only a few counts. The rearrangement links TRBV12-5 to TRBJ2-1; maybe TRBD1 (6 bases). This CDR3 is built from 17 residues. Germline values: CDR1 LGHNT, CDR2 FRNRAP. Trimming cost V 0 bases and J 8 bases, with 20 bases left between them. The CDR3 here is CASGLVVRGSRTYEQFF. The CDR3 DNA reads TGTGCTAGTGGTTTGGTCGTCAGGGGTAGCCGGACGTATGAGCAGTTCTTC. Full variable domain (rest looked up from reference TRBV12-5 and TRBJ2-1): DARVTQTPRHKVTEMGQEVTMRCQPILGHNTVFWYRQTMMQGLELLAYFRNRAPLDDSGMPKDRFSAEMPDATLATLKIQPSEPRDSAVYFCASGLVVRGSRTYEQFFGPGTRLTVL.

The chain links TRBV7-3 to TRBJ2-3; D assignment may be TRBD1 or TRBD2 (6 bases each). CDR3 length: 17 residues. V shed 0 bases and J shed 5 bases, with 18 bases lying between them. Germline values: CDR1 SGHTA, CDR2 FQGTGA. CDR3 nucleotides: TGTGCCAGCAGCTTAACACAAGGAGGGGGGCCAGGAGATACGCAGTATTTT. Translated: CASSLTQGGGPGDTQYF.

This chain links TRBV4-2 with TRBJ2-7; 9 bases match TRBD1. CDR1 LGHNA and CDR2 YNFKEQ come from the germline V gene. CDR3 length equals 17 residues. Trimming at V came to 0 bases and at J to 0 bases, leaving 6 bases not matched to a gene. In nucleotides, the CDR3 is TGTGCCAGCAGCCAAGATTACAGGGGGCACAGCTCCTACGAGCAGTACTTC. Amino acid sequence: CASSQDYRGHSSYEQYF.

This clonotype was counted only a few times. The V gene is TRBV15, the J gene TRBJ1-2; D might be TRBD1 (6 bases). Trimming shortened V by 0 bases and J by 6 bases, and 17 bases separated the two germline ends. Germline CDR1 reads LNHNV; CDR2 reads YYDKDF (reference sequence). The CDR3 contains 16 residues. CDR3 in amino acids: CATSREITGPTNGYTF. For the CDR3, the DNA is TGTGCCACCAGCAGAGAGATTACAGGGCCTACTAATGGCTACACCTTC.

V and J are TRBV7-2 and TRBJ1-5; D not certain. There are 14 residues in the CDR3. Trimming pared 5 bases from V and 0 bases from J, leaving 8 bases between. Germline V gene lookup returns CDR1 SGHTA and CDR2 FQGNSA. CDR3 in DNA: TGTGCCAGCAGCCCGGCGGTTAGCAATCAGCCCCAGCATTTT. This translates into CASSPAVSNQPQHF.

The chain uses TRBV4-1 and TRBJ2-3; either TRBD1 or TRBD2 may fit D (6 bases each). This CDR3 region has 16 residues. CDR1 and CDR2 (germline): MGHRA, YSYEKL. Trimming left V 1 base short and J 5 bases short, with 16 bases between. The CDR3 sequence is CASSQAAWGAQDTQYF. The CDR3 bases are TGCGCCAGCAGCCAAGCCGCGTGGGGGGCACAAGATACGCAGTATTTT.

The chain uses TRBV3-1 and TRBJ2-2; 7 bases line up with TRBD1. This CDR3 region has 15 residues. Germline V gene sequence: CDR1 LGHDT, CDR2 YNNKEL (reference sequence). J was trimmed by 5 bases and V by 1 base; bases with no gene match: 4. CDR3 residues: CASSQARGQTGELFF. For the CDR3, the DNA is TGTGCCAGCAGCCAAGCTAGGGGGCAGACCGGGGAGCTGTTTTTT.

J is TRBJ2-5 and V is TRBV3-1; 12 bases match TRBD1. Germline V CDR1 and CDR2: LGHDT, YNNKEL (reference sequence). J lost 9 bases, V lost 10 bases, and 12 bases had no gene match. The CDR3 has 14 residues. CDR3 sequence: CATGTGGRAGAQYF. DNA of the CDR3: TGTGCCACCGGGACAGGGGGCCGCGCGGGCGCCCAGTACTTC.

V gene TRBV29-1 combines with J gene TRBJ2-3; D call uncertain. Germline CDR1 and CDR2: SQVTM and ANQGSEA. The CDR3 runs to 13 residues. The germline V and J ends were trimmed by 3 bases and 3 bases, with 10 bases remaining between them. CDR3: CSVEGKVTDTQYF. The CDR3 region has the DNA TGCAGCGTTGAGGGGAAGGTGACAGATACGCAGTATTTT.

This clonotype was seen more than once but under ten times. This chain joins TRBV5-1 and TRBJ2-2, with a weak D call TRBD2 (5 bases). V lost 1 base, J lost 5 bases, and 15 bases lay in between. Germline V gene lookup returns CDR1 SGHRS and CDR2 YFSETQ. The CDR3 consists of 16 residues. CDR3 in DNA: TGCGCCAGCAGCTTGCCGGGAAGGCTGAGGACCGGGGAGCTGTTTTTT. Translation: CASSLPGRLRTGELFF.

This clonotype came up a few times. The chain is built from TRBV6-2 or TRBV6-3 and TRBJ1-1; no firm D call. Germline values: CDR1 MNHEY, CDR2 SVGEGT. CDR3 length equals 15 residues. The V end lost 0 bases, the J end lost 0 bases, and 8 bases lay between the germline ends. CDR3 region: CASSYSSGMNTEAFF. As DNA, the CDR3 is TGTGCCAGCAGTTACTCGAGCGGCATGAACACTGAAGCTTTCTTT.